This T cell receptor (beta chain) originates from a study of CD8 T cells in ankylosing spondylitis. In making TCR beta libraries, quantitative 5'-RACE with molecular barcodes was used. TCRdb passed the 5' RACE reads through MiXCR, listing each CDR3 protein once. In the table there are under 200,000 distinct CDR3 sequences, over 10% of which are singletons. Study-level findings and limits: Earlier literature documents some of the motif variants in reactive arthritis synovial fluid and blood. For ankylosing spondylitis blood, a TCR beta motif of several highly homologous variants appeared characteristic.

CDR1 and CDR2 from the germline V gene are MNHNS and SASEGT. The CDR3 is 16 residues long. Trimming took off 1 base at V and 6 bases at J, with 15 bases between the two ends. This clonotype appeared a few times. Its antigen is unidentified. The genes are TRBV6-1 and TRBJ2-2, with D possibly TRBD1 on 7 matching bases. This sequence was found in a female donor with ankylosing spondylitis or in good health (not recorded which). The sequenced material came from blood, either unsorted or a sorted T cell fraction (not recorded which). CDR3 sequence: CASSEVAGGRSGELFF. DNA for the CDR3: TGTGCCAGCAGTGAAGTGGCAGGGGGGAGGTCCGGGGAGCTGTTTTTT.